This T cell receptor beta chain was recovered during a study of cytomegalovirus exposure and HLA in healthy donors. Study context: Samples from HLA-typed donors yielded about 85 million unique TCRs in an early data release.

Points from the study as a whole: Under in vitro conditions, three CMV-associated chains were confirmed as specific for CMV antigens.

In germline, CDR1 is MNHEY, CDR2 SVGAGI. J gave up 8 bases and V 7 bases, and 10 bases lay outside the gene matches. The CDR3 runs 14 residues. The PCR made use of 60 Vbeta and 13 Jbeta primers. Sequenced by immunoSEQ multiplex PCR; TCRdb stores in-frame clones only, minus some. The sample holds roughly 150,000 clones, more than 70% seen once. A note on this clone: Its antigen is currently unknown.

V is TRBV6-5 and J is TRBJ1-5, with 8 bases aligning to TRBD1. The receptor comes from a male donor in good health and CMV-seronegative. Sequenced: PBMCs. The CDR3 spells CASTSGTGSEPQHF. The CDR3, as DNA: TGTGCCAGCACCTCCGGGACAGGATCTGAGCCCCAGCATTTT.